This TCR beta chain comes out of a study of T cell responses to AZD1222 COVID-19 vaccine (dated by TCRdb to the early 2020s). Regarding the research as a whole: AZD1222 recipients given second doses at about 4 weeks or at about 12 weeks were pooled, since spike-specific TCR depth and breadth were not found to differ between the two schedules. Enrollment into the trials was organized by age into subgroups of 18-55, 56-69 and 70-plus years, and those subgroups contained approximately 150, 30 and 60 TCR-sequenced participants, respectively. TCR sequencing covered over 230 trial participants: 200 to 220 given two doses of AZD1222 and some 25 given two doses of MenACWY control vaccine.

Taken from cysteine to phenylalanine, the CDR3 has 12 residues. This entry keeps only the CDR3 DNA: 36 bases, framed from base 1. V gives up 0 bases and J gives up 6 bases, and the segment between their germline ends measures 2 bases. As encoded in the germline V gene, CDR1 is MGHRA while CDR2 is YSYEKL. The CDR3 regions of human TCRbeta chains were subjected to immunosequencing. As for how the authors treated the data: Repertoire TCRs were matched against a reference library of SARS-CoV-2-specific TCRs generated with the MIRA antigen-specificity platform. Breadth meant the fraction of unique TCRs that were SARS-CoV-2-associated, whereas depth meant the fraction of total T cells that were SARS-CoV-2-associated. Using the MIRA data, every spike-specific TCR was mapped to the spike region that the TCR reacted to and assigned to either a CD4 or a CD8 class. Log10-transformed breadth and depth values were compared by one-way ANOVA with Sidak's multiple comparisons tests. Not all clones reach the TCRdb copy of this immuneACCESS table, which keeps in-frame sequences only. Checked studies attribute under half of the gap to unresolved V genes and leave the rest unexplained. V and J calls and clone size are those listed in that table; D and trimming were worked out from the DNA. This sample has 200,000 or so clones in its table, and approximately 91% of those were observed once. The ten largest clones take up roughly 0.98% of the sample.

Note on this clone: Its antigen is still unknown. It has no much larger one-base neighbor in the sample; base qualities were not kept.

The paper's findings and limits, for the study overall: The 56-69-year group was small, and its depth increase did not reach significance, likely because of low power. CD4 TCRs associated with the vaccine covered the entire spike protein, and the dominant responses were in regions 160-218 and 743-854. Conclusions about previously exposed vaccinees were limited because only six or seven AZD1222 recipients were SARS-CoV-2 seropositive at baseline. Spike-specific TCR breadth and depth rose significantly after two AZD1222 doses compared with day 0 and with MenACWY recipients. Epitopes outside the regions mutated in the B.1.351 and B.1.1.7 variants were reportedly recognized by nearly half of the unique spike-specific TCRs. No day 14 peak-response samples were available, so repertoires were characterized only after the peak T cell response. Participants were mostly white British and included more females than males, and it was suggested by the authors that clonal diversity may have been underestimated.

Taken with the paper, the label for time point translates to: baseline before first vaccination. Samples from vaccinated people were obtained from the UK trials COV001 and COV002, which included a single-blind randomized controlled phase 2/3 trial of AZD1222 (ChAdOx1 nCoV-19) in healthy adults. For TCRbeta chain sequencing, PBMC samples were collected from trial participants at day 0 and at day 28 after the second dose. This sequence was found in an adult in good health. The chain was built from TRBV4-1 and TRBJ2-2, with the identity of the D gene unclear. This specimen consisted of peripheral blood, obtained on day 0 of AZD1222 vaccination. CDR3 region: CASSQDPGELFF. Read as DNA, the sequence is TGCGCCAGCAGCCAAGACCCCGGGGAGCTGTTTTTT.